A single sample is the source of the 6 T cell receptor beta chains below, sequenced in a study of glioma-infiltrating T cells. TCR alpha and beta CDR3 regions were amplified from RNA using iRepertoire nested multiplex PCR. MiXCR was run by TCRdb on the multiplex PCR reads, yielding one entry per CDR3 protein. This table holds around 180,000 distinct CDR3 sequences, over 40% found once. The sample taken for sequencing was glioma tissue, nonneoplastic brain tissue, or PBMCs (not recorded which). These receptors were taken from a human donor with low-grade glioma or glioblastoma, undergoing nonglioma brain surgery, or in good health (not recorded which).

This chain uses TRBV5-1 with TRBJ1-2; 8 bases are shared with TRBD1. With 5 bases clipped from V and 3 bases from J, the junction kept 3 bases outside the gene matches. The CDR3 spans 13 residues. Germline lookup yields CDR1 SGHRS and CDR2 YFSETQ. The CDR3 region is CASRSDRDYGYTF. CDR3 nucleotide sequence: TGCGCCAGCAGGTCGGACAGGGACTATGGCTACACCTTC.

For this clonotype: A much larger clone sits a single nucleotide away, making a read error possible. The chain is built from TRBV19 and TRBJ2-3; unclear D gene. The CDR3 covers 15 residues. Per the germline V gene, CDR1 is LNHDA and CDR2 is SQIVND (reference sequence). Trimming stripped 6 bases from V and 0 bases from J, with 13 bases between. In nucleotides, the CDR3 is TGTGCCAGTAGCGCCCCTGGGCGGAGCACAGATACGCAGTATTTT. Its protein is CASSAPGRSTDTQYF.

At least ten counts were recorded for this clonotype. The genes are TRBV20-1 and TRBJ1-2; 7 bases agree with TRBD1. The CDR3 loop spans 12 amino acids. With 8 bases clipped from V and 8 bases from J, the junction kept 11 bases outside the gene matches. The germline V gene has CDR1 DFQATT and CDR2 SNEGSKA (reference sequence). The chain's CDR3 is CSSQGGLSGYTF. For the CDR3, the DNA is TGCAGTTCACAAGGGGGCTTGAGCGGCTACACCTTC.

This rearrangement joins TRBV6-5 to TRBJ2-7; tentative D call: TRBD1 (5 bases). V dropped 7 bases and J dropped 5 bases, with 15 bases sitting between them. The germline CDR1 and CDR2 sequences are MNHEY and SVGAGI. This CDR3 has 13 residues. The CDR3 here is CASTEAGADEQYF. The CDR3 DNA reads TGTGCCAGCACTGAGGCTGGGGCGGACGAGCAGTACTTC.

This clonotype came up many times. This chain joins TRBV2 and TRBJ2-3; D uncertain. Trimming cost V 2 bases and J 2 bases, with 8 bases left between them. The CDR3 is 14 residues long. The germline V gene has CDR1 SNHLY and CDR2 FYNNEI. CDR3 region: CASSERRDTDTQYF. The CDR3 bases are TGTGCCAGCAGTGAAAGGCGAGACACAGATACGCAGTATTTT.

In the case of this clonotype: A much larger clone differs by one base, so this may be a read error. This sequence joins TRBV29-1 and TRBJ2-1; D not resolved. V was clipped by 8 bases and J by 8 bases, with 10 bases between them. From germline, CDR1 is SQVTM and CDR2 ANQGSEA. The CDR3 contains 10 residues. The CDR3 coding sequence is TGCAGCTTGGCCAACGATGAGCAGTTCTTC. Translating it yields CSLANDEQFF.